This entry concerns a single TCR beta chain. This entry is derived from a study of blood T cell repertoires in COVID-19. On the study more broadly: The origin of the acute and convalescent COVID-19 samples was the United States, Italy and Spain. PBMCs, B-cell-depleted T cells, or T cells were the source of the cDNA or gDNA that made up the material.

Original processing notes: Counts of nucleated cells, estimated from reference gene primer amplification, were obtained. The data were produced by immunoSEQ multiplex PCR, yet TCRdb's version contains in-frame clones alone and is incomplete. D and trimming were read from the DNA, whereas the V and J calls and clone size are those reported in that table. This repertoire shows hundreds of thousands of clones, approximately 90% found once; its top ten account for around 3.3%. Germline V gene data show CDR1 as SEHNR and CDR2 as FQNEAQ (reference sequence). Deletions cut 1 base from V and 4 bases from J, with 7 bases between. The CDR3 runs 13 residues.

The V gene is TRBV7-9, the J gene TRBJ1-2; the D gene is possibly TRBD1 (6 bases). The sequencing input was peripheral blood. The clonotype comes from a young woman who had recovered from COVID-19. The CDR3 region is CASSLEQGYGYTF. In DNA form, the CDR3 reads TGTGCCAGCAGCTTAGAACAGGGCTATGGCTACACCTTC. The full variable domain, with the rest looked up from reference TRBV7-9 and TRBJ1-2, is DTGVSQNPRHKITKRGQNVTFRCDPISEHNRLYWYRQTLGQGPEFLTYFQNEAQLEKSRLLSDRFSAERPKGSFSTLEIQRTEQGDSAMYLCASSLEQGYGYTFGSGTRLTVV.